Below are 30 T cell receptor beta chains sequenced from a single sample in a study of graft-versus-host responses after intestinal transplantation. The method was immunoSEQ multiplex PCR; TCRdb's version includes in-frame clones alone and lacks a portion of them. The sample lists tens of thousands of clones, about 91% occurring once. These receptors have no known antigen. The material sequenced was unstimulated CD8+ T cells sorted from spleen or lymph node cells, taken before intestinal transplant. The source of these receptors is a human donor who received an intestinal transplant.

This rearrangement joins TRBV7-2 to TRBJ2-3, with 10 bases matching TRBD2. The ends lost 2 bases at V and 5 bases at J; junction bases unmatched: 4. Germline CDR1 and CDR2: SGHTA and FQGNSA. This CDR3 is 15 amino acids long. CDR3 in amino acids: CASSLLAGGKDTQYF. The CDR3 DNA sequence: TGTGCCAGCAGCTTATTAGCGGGAGGAAAAGATACGCAGTATTTT.

The rearrangement links TRBV6-1 to TRBJ2-7; possibly TRBD1 for D (5 bases). Germline CDR1 and CDR2: MNHNS and SASEGT. The CDR3 runs to 14 residues. V was cut by 7 bases and J by 2 bases, with 15 bases left in between. The CDR3 loop is CASNLDRDTYEQYF. The CDR3 DNA follows: TGTGCCAGCAATCTCGACAGAGATACCTACGAGCAGTACTTC.

This chain uses TRBV7-9 with TRBJ2-5, with 8 bases fitting TRBD1. The better agreement between TRBJ2-7 and the DNA end casts doubt on the J call. The CDR3 runs to 13 residues. Germline assignment: CDR1 SEHNR and CDR2 FQNEAQ (reference sequence). CDR3: CASRPDRADEQYF. The CDR3 nucleotides are TGTGCCAGCAGACCGGACAGGGCCGACGAGCAGTACTTC.

This chain connects TRBV4-2 to TRBJ2-5, with 7 bases that match TRBD2. The length of the CDR3 is 15 residues. The germline gives CDR1 LGHNA, CDR2 YNFKEQ. The junction had 4 bases not matched to a gene; V was cut back by 2 bases and J by 1 base. CDR3 in amino acids: CASSQPGTTQETQYF. CDR3 nucleotide sequence: TGTGCCAGCAGCCAACCCGGGACTACCCAAGAGACCCAGTACTTC.

The genes are TRBV2 and TRBJ2-7; 8 nucleotides align to TRBD1. CDR3 length: 19 residues. The V gene end was trimmed by 4 bases and the J gene end by 2 bases; junction bases not matched to a gene: 19. Germline V gene sequence: CDR1 SNHLY, CDR2 FYNNEI. DNA for the CDR3: TGTGCCAGCAGTGCGAATCCGGGACAGGTCACGAGAATACCCTACGAGCAGTACTTC. As protein: CASSANPGQVTRIPYEQYF.

Only one count was recorded for this clone. This chain connects TRBV6-1 to TRBJ1-1, with D perhaps TRBD1 (6 bases). The V gene lost 2 bases and the J gene lost 2 bases, with 9 bases spanning the gap. CDR3 length: 14 amino acids. The germline V gene has CDR1 MNHNS and CDR2 SASEGT. The CDR3 here is CASSEQGINTEAFF. CDR3 bases: TGTGCCAGCAGTGAACAGGGGATCAACACTGAAGCTTTCTTT.

This chain links TRBV27 with TRBJ2-1; 8 positions match TRBD2. The V segment lost 2 bases and the J segment 6 bases; nucleotides outside the gene matches: 6. The CDR3 runs 15 residues. Germline CDR1 reads MNHEY; CDR2 reads SMNVEV (reference sequence). The CDR3 loop is CASSLKTGGPNEQFF. The CDR3 nucleotides read TGTGCCAGCAGTTTAAAAACGGGAGGGCCCAATGAGCAGTTCTTC.

The chain uses TRBV27 and TRBJ2-5; D may be TRBD1 (6 bases). The CDR3 contains 14 residues. Germline V gene data show CDR1 as MNHEY and CDR2 as SMNVEV (reference sequence). V was cut by 5 bases and J by 1 base, with 11 bases left in between. CDR3 residues: CASSPTDSQETQYF. In nucleotides, the CDR3 is TGTGCCAGCAGTCCGACGGACAGCCAAGAGACCCAGTACTTC.

This sequence joins TRBV19 and TRBJ2-7, with D unresolved. The V and J ends lost 5 bases and 0 bases respectively, with 14 bases between them. Per germline, CDR1 LNHDA and CDR2 SQIVND (reference sequence). This CDR3 has 15 amino acids. CDR3 residues: CASSVSGFISYEQYF. In DNA, the CDR3 is TGTGCCAGTAGTGTCTCCGGGTTCATCTCCTACGAGCAGTACTTC.

This chain connects TRBV7-6 to TRBJ1-5; D ambiguous. The V end was cut by 5 bases, the J end by 5 bases, with 22 bases between. CDR1 is SGHVS, CDR2 FNYEAQ, per germline. The CDR3 loop spans 17 amino acids. The CDR3 bases are TGTGCCAGCAGCCCCTCCTCCGGTTTGAATTCGGATCAGCCCCAGCATTTT. Translating gives CASSPSSGLNSDQPQHF.

This clone was seen more than once but under ten times. V is TRBV5-4 and J is TRBJ1-1; no clear D. Germline CDR1 reads SGHNT; CDR2 reads YYREEE (reference sequence). V was cut by 0 bases and J by 1 base, with 4 bases left in between. The length of the CDR3 is 13 residues. In nucleotides, the CDR3 is TGTGCCAGCAGCTTGGCCGGGAACACTGAAGCTTTCTTT. This encodes CASSLAGNTEAFF.

As to this clone: At the DNA level, this CDR3 is encoded by other sequences in the same sample as well. The J gene is TRBJ2-1, the V gene TRBV4-2, with 10 bases matching TRBD2. The V and J ends lost 1 base and 5 bases, in that order; junction bases with no gene match: 2. The CDR3 runs to 15 residues. The V gene's germline CDR1 is LGHNA and CDR2 YNFKEQ. The CDR3 DNA reads TGTGCCAGCAGCCAAGGGCTAGCGGGGGACAATGAGCAGTTCTTC. It specifies CASSQGLAGDNEQFF.

The rearrangement uses TRBV7-9 and TRBJ2-7; possibly TRBD2 for D (5 bases). The V and J ends lost 0 bases and 7 bases respectively, with 16 bases between them. Looked up from germline, CDR1 is SEHNR and CDR2 is FQNEAQ (reference sequence). The CDR3 extends over 15 amino acids. CDR3 DNA sequence: TGTGCCAGCAGCTTAGCTAGCGACCCGGGCTGGGAGCAGTACTTC. This encodes CASSLASDPGWEQYF. Based on the CDR3 plus reference TRBV7-9 and TRBJ2-7, the full variable domain is DTGVSQNPRHKITKRGQNVTFRCDPISEHNRLYWYRQTLGQGPEFLTYFQNEAQLEKSRLLSDRFSAERPKGSFSTLEIQRTEQGDSAMYLCASSLASDPGWEQYFGPGTRLTVT.

As DNA, the CDR3 is TGTGCCAGCAGCACCCGACTAGCGGGGGGCCCTCCCACAGATACGCAGTATTTT. Its protein is CASSTRLAGGPPTDTQYF. The rearrangement links TRBV7-2 to TRBJ2-3, with 13 bases identical to TRBD2. The CDR3 is 18 amino acids. Trimming removed 5 bases from V and 2 bases from J; junction bases left unmatched: 10. Germline V gene sequence: CDR1 SGHTA, CDR2 FQGNSA.

The rearrangement uses TRBV4-3 and TRBJ2-3, with a weak D call TRBD1 (6 bases). The ends were cut back, 4 bases at V and 3 bases at J, with 8 bases in the middle. This CDR3 spans 13 amino acids. In germline, CDR1 is LGHNA, CDR2 YSLEER. The CDR3 here is CASSLRGTDTQYF. CDR3 bases: TGCGCCAGCAGCCTAAGGGGGACAGATACGCAGTATTTT.

The genes are TRBV7-6 and TRBJ2-7; 9 bases are shared with TRBD1. The CDR3 covers 14 residues. CDR1 and CDR2 (germline): SGHVS, FNYEAQ. V dropped 3 bases and J dropped 5; count of bases not matched to a gene: 5. CDR3 sequence: CASSFRDRVHEQYF. In DNA, the CDR3 is TGTGCCAGCAGCTTCCGGGACAGGGTCCACGAGCAGTACTTC.

This clone occurred a few times. Written as DNA, the CDR3 is TGTGCCAGCAGCCGAACCCGAGTCTATGGCTACACCTTC. As protein: CASSRTRVYGYTF. The rearrangement links TRBV5-4 to TRBJ1-2; unclear D gene. The CDR3 contains 13 residues. Trimming shortened V by 4 bases and J by 4 bases, and 11 bases separated the two germline ends. The germline gives CDR1 SGHNT, CDR2 YYREEE (reference sequence).

With respect to this clone: This specimen includes other DNA sequences encoding the same CDR3. The V and J genes are TRBV11-1 and TRBJ1-1; 9 bases are a match to TRBD1. V dropped 5 bases and J dropped 5; count of bases not matched to a gene: 6. Germline-derived CDR1 and CDR2 are SGHAT and FQDESV (reference sequence). CDR3 length equals 14 residues. CDR3 DNA sequence: TGTGCCAGCAGCAGACTACAGGGGGCTACTGAAGCTTTCTTT. It is translated as CASSRLQGATEAFF.

The chain joins TRBV2 to TRBJ1-2; D remains ambiguous. With 5 bases removed from V and 4 bases from J, the gap between germline ends came to 8 bases. Germline CDR1 SNHLY, CDR2 FYNNEI. CDR3 length: 12 amino acids. The CDR3 spells CASSSYLYGYTF. DNA of the CDR3: TGTGCCAGCAGTTCTTATCTCTATGGCTACACCTTC.

J is TRBJ2-7 and V is TRBV4-1, with 10 bases aligning to TRBD2. The ends lost 0 bases at V and 2 bases at J; junction bases unmatched: 7. This CDR3 comprises 17 residues. In germline, CDR1 is MGHRA, CDR2 YSYEKL. CDR3: CASSQDPLSGRAYEQYF. DNA for the CDR3: TGCGCCAGCAGCCAAGATCCCCTCAGCGGGAGGGCCTACGAGCAGTACTTC.

The V and J genes are TRBV7-6 and TRBJ2-2, with unresolved D. Germline lookup yields CDR1 SGHVS and CDR2 FNYEAQ. Trimming stripped 3 bases from V and 1 base from J, with 3 bases between. This CDR3 comprises 13 residues. In DNA, the CDR3 is TGTGCCAGCAGCTTCGTGAACACCGGGGAGCTGTTTTTT. This gives the protein CASSFVNTGELFF.

V is TRBV7-9 and J is TRBJ1-2; TRBD1 matches at 7 bases. The J segment lost 5 bases and the V segment lost 0 bases, leaving 6 bases of the junction unmatched. The V gene's germline CDR1 is SEHNR and CDR2 FQNEAQ (reference sequence). This CDR3 region has 15 residues. This CDR3 reads CASSLARTGLYGYTF. CDR3 DNA: TGTGCCAGCAGCTTAGCGCGGACAGGCTTGTATGGCTACACCTTC.

The CDR3 region is CASSEIYLKVSSTYNYGYTF. The DNA for the CDR3 is TGTGCCAGCAGTGAAATTTACCTCAAAGTCTCCTCGACTTACAACTATGGCTACACCTTC. The rearrangement uses TRBV6-1 and TRBJ1-2, with unresolved D. Trimming took 2 bases from V and 2 from J, leaving 27 bases between them. Germline V gene sequence: CDR1 MNHNS, CDR2 SASEGT. The CDR3 loop spans 20 amino acids.

J is TRBJ1-2 and V is TRBV27; 10 bases map to TRBD1. V shed 5 bases and J 2 bases; nucleotides not matched to a gene: 5. The CDR3 length is 15 residues. Germline V gene sequence: CDR1 MNHEY, CDR2 SMNVEV (reference sequence). The chain's CDR3 is CASSPDRGLNYGYTF. In DNA, the CDR3 is TGTGCCAGCAGTCCTGACAGGGGGCTGAACTATGGCTACACCTTC.

The chain recombines TRBV4-3 with TRBJ2-1; tentatively, D is TRBD1 (6 bases). The CDR3 spans 19 residues. Trimming removed 4 bases from V and 6 bases from J, with 28 bases in between. Germline V gene lookup returns CDR1 LGHNA and CDR2 YSLEER. The CDR3 loop reads CASSLKLGYTGSEGNEQFF. The CDR3 DNA sequence: TGCGCCAGCAGCCTCAAGTTGGGATATACAGGGAGTGAAGGCAATGAGCAGTTCTTC.

CDR3 nucleotide sequence: TGTGCCAGTAGTATAGGCCAGACTGAAGCTTTCTTT. It codes for CASSIGQTEAFF. V and J are TRBV19 and TRBJ1-1; D gene uncertain. Looked up from germline, CDR1 is LNHDA and CDR2 is SQIVND (reference sequence). Between the trimmed V and J ends, which lost 1 base and 5 bases, there was a span of 5 bases. There are 12 residues in the CDR3.

V is TRBV5-6 and J is TRBJ2-7; D is unclear. The germline gives CDR1 SGHDT, CDR2 YYEEEE. V was pared by 4 bases and J by 7 bases, with 12 bases between. The CDR3 has 12 amino acids. The CDR3 protein is CASSPVGAEQYF. CDR3 nucleotides: TGTGCCAGCAGCCCGGTGGGCGCGGAGCAGTACTTC.

V is TRBV11-2 and J is TRBJ1-1; 7 positions agree with TRBD1. V lost 1 base to trimming and J lost 7 bases; unmatched junction nucleotides: 3. The germline V gene encodes CDR1 SGHAT and CDR2 FQNNGV. The length of the CDR3 is 13 residues. Written as DNA, the CDR3 is TGTGCCAGCAGCTTAGGGGCAGGGGGTGAAGCTTTCTTT. It encodes CASSLGAGGEAFF.

This chain connects TRBV6-5 to TRBJ2-5, with 12 bases lining up with TRBD1. The germline V gene has CDR1 MNHEY and CDR2 SVGAGI. There are 16 residues in the CDR3. V shed 2 bases, J shed 5 bases, and the junction held 6 bases outside the gene matches. The CDR3 here is CASSYHPGQGAETQYF. In DNA, the CDR3 is TGTGCCAGCAGTTACCATCCGGGACAGGGGGCGGAGACCCAGTACTTC.

This clone occurred once. This chain joins TRBV28 and TRBJ1-1; D call uncertain. V was cut by 2 bases and J by 10 bases, with 14 bases left in between. Germline V gene sequence: CDR1 MDHEN, CDR2 SYDVKM. The length of the CDR3 is 13 residues. The CDR3 region is CASSLAPQVGAFF. As DNA, the CDR3 is TGTGCCAGCAGTTTAGCACCCCAGGTAGGAGCTTTCTTT.